This T cell receptor (beta chain) appears in the sequencing data of a study of blood T cell repertoires in COVID-19. In the authors' methods: How many nucleated cells were present was estimated from reference gene primer amplification. Some clones are missing from TCRdb's copy, which holds only in-frame ones; the method was immunoSEQ multiplex PCR. The V and J calls and the clone size are those of that table, but D and trimming were determined from the DNA. In the table there are 85,000 to 90,000 clones, about four fifths of which are singletons. V dropped 10 bases and J dropped 0 bases, with 16 bases sitting between them. CDR1 and CDR2 (germline): MNHEY, SVGAGI. The CDR3 is 14 amino acids.

This chain joins TRBV6-5 and TRBJ2-7, with D tentatively TRBD2 (6 bases). The origin of this receptor is a woman older than 75 with acute or convalescent COVID-19. Specimen: peripheral blood. As DNA, the CDR3 is TGTGCCACTCGTTTTGGGGGGAGCTCCTACGAGCAGTACTTC. This codes for CATRFGGSSYEQYF.